These 14 T cell receptor beta chains were sequenced from one sample in a study of spatial heterogeneity in lung cancer. As to time point: blood at routine non-recurrence follow-up after resection. TCRdb fed the 5' RACE reads into MiXCR, producing one record per CDR3 protein. The table records more than 25,000 distinct CDR3 sequences, about 5.3% of them present only once. The specimen comprised PBMCs, sampled at follow-up. The receptors stem from a female donor with early-stage non-small cell lung cancer.

Sample share makes this clonotype large (0.1 to 1%). The chain combines TRBV28 with TRBJ2-3; D unclear. Trimming stripped 1 base from V and 4 bases from J, with 3 bases between. From germline, CDR1 is MDHEN and CDR2 SYDVKM. The CDR3 contains 12 residues. The CDR3 region is CASSLYSDTQYF. DNA for the CDR3: TGTGCCAGCAGTTTATACTCAGATACGCAGTATTTT. Supplemented by reference TRBV28 and TRBJ2-3, the full variable domain reads DVKVTQSSRYLVKRTGEKVFLECVQDMDHENMFWYRQDPGLGLRLIYFSYDVKMKEKGDIPEGYSVSREKKERFSLILESASTNQTSMYLCASSLYSDTQYFGPGTRLTVL.

This clonotype was seen more than once but under ten times. This chain joins TRBV15 and TRBJ1-1; D unresolved. There are 13 residues in the CDR3. With 0 bases removed from V and 1 base from J, the gap between germline ends came to 3 bases. Germline loops: CDR1 LNHNV, CDR2 YYDKDF (reference sequence). The CDR3 DNA follows: TGTGCCACCAGCAGAGATGCGAACACTGAAGCTTTCTTT. This gives the protein CATSRDANTEAFF.

This clonotype occurred many times. V and J are TRBV5-6 and TRBJ2-3, with TRBD1 matching 7 bases. This CDR3 region has 15 residues. Germline V gene data show CDR1 as SGHDT and CDR2 as YYEEEE. V gave up 6 bases and J gave up 1 base; unmatched junction bases: 8. CDR3 residues: CASIEGGRGTDTQYF. DNA of the CDR3: TGTGCCAGCATCGAAGGGGGCCGCGGCACAGATACGCAGTATTTT.

This clonotype was recorded at least ten times. V usage is TRBV6-5 and J usage is TRBJ2-7; perhaps D is TRBD1 or TRBD2 (6 bases each). From germline, CDR1 is MNHEY and CDR2 SVGAGI. The CDR3 loop spans 15 amino acids. Trimming removed 2 bases from V and 1 base from J, with 12 bases in between. In nucleotides, the CDR3 is TGTGCCAGCAGTTACGTCGAGGGGGGATCCTACGAGCAGTACTTC. It translates to CASSYVEGGSYEQYF.

This clonotype was seen repeatedly, ten times or more. The V and J genes are TRBV19 and TRBJ1-5; possibly TRBD1 for D (6 bases). CDR1 and CDR2 from the germline V gene are LNHDA and SQIVND (reference sequence). V was cut by 5 bases and J by 0 bases, with 11 bases left in between. The CDR3 runs 15 residues. Here the CDR3 DNA reads TGTGCCAGTAGTTCAACAGGGTTTAGCAATCAGCCCCAGCATTTT. Translation gives CASSSTGFSNQPQHF.

This clonotype was recorded at least ten times. The V call is TRBV5-6, the J call TRBJ1-2, with D maybe TRBD1 (5 bases). Germline V gene data show CDR1 as SGHDT and CDR2 as YYEEEE. Deletions cut 5 bases from V and 4 bases from J, with 12 bases between. The CDR3 runs 13 residues. Here the CDR3 reads CASRLQGVYGYTF. For the CDR3, the DNA is TGTGCCAGCAGATTACAAGGGGTCTATGGCTACACCTTC.

In its sample, this clonotype was seen many times. The chain links TRBV11-2 to TRBJ2-5; D is possibly TRBD1 or TRBD2 (5 bases each). V gave up 5 bases and J gave up 4 bases, with 14 bases separating them. Germline V gene data show CDR1 as SGHAT and CDR2 as FQNNGV. The length of the CDR3 is 14 residues. This CDR3 is CASSPTRGGETQYF. DNA of the CDR3: TGTGCCAGCAGCCCGACGAGGGGTGGAGAGACCCAGTACTTC.

This clonotype was observed at least ten times. This chain links TRBV7-2 with TRBJ2-1, with D perhaps being TRBD1 or TRBD2 (6 bases each). Per germline, CDR1 SGHTA and CDR2 FQGNSA. V gave up 5 bases and J gave up 7 bases, with 18 bases separating them. This CDR3 contains 15 residues. CDR3 sequence (DNA): TGTGCCAGCAGCCCTTTTCCGGGGGCGAGAAATGAGCAGTTCTTC. Translated, it gives CASSPFPGARNEQFF.

The sample holds many counts of this clonotype. This chain links TRBV6-5 with TRBJ2-7; perhaps TRBD1 as D (6 bases). The CDR3 is 14 residues long. With 2 bases removed from V and 1 base from J, the gap between germline ends came to 9 bases. CDR1 MNHEY and CDR2 SVGAGI come from the germline V gene. In DNA, the CDR3 is TGTGCCAGCAGTTACCAGCAGGGGTCCTACGAGCAGTACTTC. Its protein product is CASSYQQGSYEQYF.

There are many counts of this clonotype. The gene calls are TRBV7-2 and TRBJ1-6, with 7 bases lining up with TRBD1. This CDR3 has 13 amino acids. J lost 6 bases, V lost 6 bases, and 2 bases had no gene match. Germline V gene lookup returns CDR1 SGHTA and CDR2 FQGNSA. The CDR3 coding sequence is TGTGCCAGCAGGACAGGGTTTAATTCACCCCTCCACTTT. Translated: CASRTGFNSPLHF.

Relative to its sample, this clonotype is medium-sized (0.01 to 0.1%). The chain employs TRBV28 and TRBJ2-7; 9 positions match TRBD1. The germline gives CDR1 MDHEN, CDR2 SYDVKM. The length of the CDR3 is 14 residues. Losses at the gene ends were 6 bases for V and 5 bases for J; bases not matched to a gene: 8. CDR3 residues: CASRDLGQGDEQYF. The DNA of the CDR3 is TGTGCCAGCAGGGACTTGGGACAGGGAGACGAGCAGTACTTC.

This clonotype was detected many times. The genes are TRBV6-1 and TRBJ1-4; D unclear. The V end was cut by 6 bases, the J end by 5 bases, with 13 bases between. Germline CDR1 MNHNS, CDR2 SASEGT. The CDR3 extends over 14 amino acids. CDR3 nucleotide sequence: TGTGCCAGCAGCCTGCACAGCTCAAATGAAAAACTGTTTTTT. This encodes CASSLHSSNEKLFF.

CDR3 bases: TGCGCCAGCAGCCAAGACGCATCGAGCCCGGCTTTCTTT. Its translation is CASSQDASSPAFF. The chain recombines TRBV4-3 with TRBJ1-1; D is undetermined. Trimming pared 0 bases from V and 11 bases from J, leaving 13 bases between. The CDR3 runs 13 residues. Per germline, CDR1 LGHNA and CDR2 YSLEER.

Ten or more counts support this clonotype. V usage is TRBV20-1 and J usage is TRBJ1-4; 7 bases agree with TRBD1. Germline lookup yields CDR1 DFQATT and CDR2 SNEGSKA (reference sequence). CDR3 size: 14 residues. Trimming cost V 5 bases and J 0 bases; bases outside gene matches: 3. CDR3 sequence (DNA): TGCAGTGCTTCCAGGGGGACAACTAATGAAAAACTGTTTTTT. Its translation is CSASRGTTNEKLFF.